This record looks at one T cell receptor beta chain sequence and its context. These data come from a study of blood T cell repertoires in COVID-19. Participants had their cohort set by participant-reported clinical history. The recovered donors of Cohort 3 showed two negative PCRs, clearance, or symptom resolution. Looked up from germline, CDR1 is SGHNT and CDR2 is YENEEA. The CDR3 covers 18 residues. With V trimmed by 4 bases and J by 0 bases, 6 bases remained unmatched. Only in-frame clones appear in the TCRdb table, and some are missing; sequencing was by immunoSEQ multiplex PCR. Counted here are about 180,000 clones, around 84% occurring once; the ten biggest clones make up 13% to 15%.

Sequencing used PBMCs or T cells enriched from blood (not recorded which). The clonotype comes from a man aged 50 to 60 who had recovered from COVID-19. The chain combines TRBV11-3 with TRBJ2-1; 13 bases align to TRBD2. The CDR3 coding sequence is TGTGCCAGCAGCTCCGGGACTAGCGGGAACCCCTCCTACAATGAGCAGTTCTTC. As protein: CASSSGTSGNPSYNEQFF. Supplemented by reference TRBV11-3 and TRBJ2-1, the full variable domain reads EAGVVQSPRYKIIEKKQPVAFWCNPISGHNTLYWYLQNLGQGPELLIRYENEEAVDDSQLPKDRFSAERLKGVDSTLKIQPAELGDSAVYLCASSSGTSGNPSYNEQFFGPGTRLTVL.